This T cell receptor beta chain is from a study of T cells in Graves' hyperthyroidism and ophthalmopathy. Study-wide context: Pretreatment peripheral blood was obtained at initial diagnosis.

The investigators amplified TCR beta CDR3 regions from RNA transcripts. First-round RT-PCR with HTBI primers amplified the TCR CDR3 region. TCRdb reanalysed the multiplex PCR reads using MiXCR and keeps one entry per CDR3 protein. The sample yields about 560,000 distinct CDR3 sequences, about a sixth seen once. Stable Graves' hyperthyroidism denoted no ophthalmopathy progression over 18 months. Diagnosis of hyperthyroidism was new in patients aged 18 to 65, and its duration was under 2 months. In this sample, this clonotype turned up many times. The germline V and J ends were trimmed by 7 bases and 2 bases, with 18 bases remaining between them. The CDR3 sequence is 14 residues long. Per the germline V gene, CDR1 is SQVTM and CDR2 is ANQGSEA.

What was sequenced was blood. This sequence was found in a woman under 30 with Graves' hyperthyroidism. The V and J genes are TRBV29-1 and TRBJ2-7, with D perhaps TRBD1 (5 bases). CDR3 protein: CSAASARGTYEQYF. The DNA of the CDR3 is TGCAGCGCAGCCTCGGCTAGGGGAACCTACGAGCAGTACTTC.